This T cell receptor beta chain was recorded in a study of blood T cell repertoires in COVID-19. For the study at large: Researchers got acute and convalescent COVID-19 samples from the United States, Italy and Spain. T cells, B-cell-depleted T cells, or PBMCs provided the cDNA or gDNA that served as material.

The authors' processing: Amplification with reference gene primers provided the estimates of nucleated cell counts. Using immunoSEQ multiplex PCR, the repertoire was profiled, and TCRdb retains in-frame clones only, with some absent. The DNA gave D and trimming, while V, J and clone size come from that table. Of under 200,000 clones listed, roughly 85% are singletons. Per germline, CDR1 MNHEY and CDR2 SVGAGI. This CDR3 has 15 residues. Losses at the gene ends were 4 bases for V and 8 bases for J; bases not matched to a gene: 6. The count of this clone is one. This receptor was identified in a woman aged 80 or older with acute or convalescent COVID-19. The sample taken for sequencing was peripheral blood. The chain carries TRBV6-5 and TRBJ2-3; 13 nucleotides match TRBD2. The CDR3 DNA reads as TGTGCCAGCAGTTCGGGGACTAGCGGGGCCGCTACGCAGTATTTT. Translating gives CASSSGTSGAATQYF.